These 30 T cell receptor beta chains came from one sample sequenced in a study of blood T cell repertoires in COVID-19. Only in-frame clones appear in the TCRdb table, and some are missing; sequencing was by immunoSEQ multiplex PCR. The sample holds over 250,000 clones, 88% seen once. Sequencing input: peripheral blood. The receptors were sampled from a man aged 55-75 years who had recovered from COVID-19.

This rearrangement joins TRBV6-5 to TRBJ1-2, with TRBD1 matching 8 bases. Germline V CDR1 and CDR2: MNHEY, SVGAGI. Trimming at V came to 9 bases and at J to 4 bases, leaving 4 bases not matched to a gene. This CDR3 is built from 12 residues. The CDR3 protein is CASYTGGYGYTF. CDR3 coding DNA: TGTGCCAGTTATACAGGGGGCTATGGCTACACCTTC.

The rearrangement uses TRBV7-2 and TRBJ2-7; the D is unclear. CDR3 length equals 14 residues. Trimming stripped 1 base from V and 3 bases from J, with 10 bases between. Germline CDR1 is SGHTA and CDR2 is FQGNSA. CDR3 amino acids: CASSLVRFGYEQYF. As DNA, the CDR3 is TGTGCCAGCAGCTTAGTTCGGTTCGGCTACGAGCAGTACTTC.

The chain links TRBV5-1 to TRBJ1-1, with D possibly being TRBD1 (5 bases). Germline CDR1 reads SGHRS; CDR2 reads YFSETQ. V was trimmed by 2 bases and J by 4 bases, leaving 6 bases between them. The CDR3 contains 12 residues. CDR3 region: CASSFGGTEAFF. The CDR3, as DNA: TGCGCCAGCAGCTTCGGGGGCACTGAAGCTTTCTTT.

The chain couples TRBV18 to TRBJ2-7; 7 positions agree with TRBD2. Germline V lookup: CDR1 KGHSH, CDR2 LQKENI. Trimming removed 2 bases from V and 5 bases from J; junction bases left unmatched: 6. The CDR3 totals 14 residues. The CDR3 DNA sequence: TGTGCCAGCTCACCAAACTTGGGGGGGAACGAGCAGTACTTC. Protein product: CASSPNLGGNEQYF.

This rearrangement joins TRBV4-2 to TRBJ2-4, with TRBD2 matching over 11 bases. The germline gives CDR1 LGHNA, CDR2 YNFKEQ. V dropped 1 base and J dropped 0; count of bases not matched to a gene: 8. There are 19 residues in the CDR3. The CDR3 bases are TGTGCCAGCAGCCAAGTGGTAGCGGGGGGGAAACTAGCCAAAAACATTCAGTACTTC. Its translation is CASSQVVAGGKLAKNIQYF.

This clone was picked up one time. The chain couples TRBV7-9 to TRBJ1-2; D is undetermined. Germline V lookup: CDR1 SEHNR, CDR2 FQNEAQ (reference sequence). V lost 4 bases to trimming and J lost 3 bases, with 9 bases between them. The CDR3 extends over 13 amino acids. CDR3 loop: CASSSGSHYGYTF. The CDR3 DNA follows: TGTGCCAGCAGCTCCGGGTCTCACTATGGCTACACCTTC.

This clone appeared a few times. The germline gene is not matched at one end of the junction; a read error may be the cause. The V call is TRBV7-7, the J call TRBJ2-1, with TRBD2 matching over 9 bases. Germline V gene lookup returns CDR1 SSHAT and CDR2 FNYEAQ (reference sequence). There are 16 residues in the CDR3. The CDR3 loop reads CASSLSGTSRGEEQFF. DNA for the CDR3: TGTGCTAGCAGCTTATCGGGGACTAGCCGTGGGGAGGAGCAGTTCTTC. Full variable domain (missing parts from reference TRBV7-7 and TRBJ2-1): GAGVSQSPRYKVTKRGQDVTLRCDPISSHATLYWYQQALGQGPEFLTYFNYEAQPDKSGLPSDRFSAERPEGSISTLTIQRTEQRDSAMYRCASSLSGTSRGEEQFFGPGTRLTVL.

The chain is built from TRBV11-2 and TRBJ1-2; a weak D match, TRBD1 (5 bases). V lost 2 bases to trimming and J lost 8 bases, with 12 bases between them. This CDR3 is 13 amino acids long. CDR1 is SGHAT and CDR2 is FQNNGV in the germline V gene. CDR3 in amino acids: CASSLPQGYGYTF. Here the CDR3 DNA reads TGTGCCAGCAGCTTACCTCAGGGTTACGGCTACACCTTC.

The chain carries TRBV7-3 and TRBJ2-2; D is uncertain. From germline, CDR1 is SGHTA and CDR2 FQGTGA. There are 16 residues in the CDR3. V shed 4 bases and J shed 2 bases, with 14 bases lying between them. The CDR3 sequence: CASSSTELLNTGELFF. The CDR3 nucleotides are TGTGCCAGCAGCTCCACAGAGCTCCTTAACACCGGGGAGCTGTTTTTT.

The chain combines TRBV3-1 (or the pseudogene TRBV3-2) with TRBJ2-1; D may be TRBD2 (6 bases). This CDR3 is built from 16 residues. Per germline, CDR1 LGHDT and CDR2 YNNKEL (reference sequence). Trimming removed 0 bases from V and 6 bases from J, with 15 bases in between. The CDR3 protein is CASSQDLAGPPNEQFF. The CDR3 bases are TGTGCCAGCAGCCAAGATCTGGCGGGACCACCCAATGAGCAGTTCTTC.

The CDR3 DNA is TGTGCCAGCAGCGTACTAGCGGGGGGCTCCTACGAGCAGTACTTC. Protein sequence: CASSVLAGGSYEQYF. J is TRBJ2-7 and V is TRBV6-2 or TRBV6-3; TRBD2 aligns across 12 bases. Trimming cost V 6 bases and J 0 bases; bases outside gene matches: 3. The CDR3 sequence is 15 residues long. CDR1 is MNHEY and CDR2 is SVGEGT in the germline V gene.

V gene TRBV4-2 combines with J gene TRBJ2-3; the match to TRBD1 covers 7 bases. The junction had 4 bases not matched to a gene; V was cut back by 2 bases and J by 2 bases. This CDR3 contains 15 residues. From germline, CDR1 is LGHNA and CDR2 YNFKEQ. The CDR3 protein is CASSQPGQNTDTQYF. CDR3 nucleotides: TGTGCCAGCAGCCAACCGGGACAGAACACAGATACGCAGTATTTT.

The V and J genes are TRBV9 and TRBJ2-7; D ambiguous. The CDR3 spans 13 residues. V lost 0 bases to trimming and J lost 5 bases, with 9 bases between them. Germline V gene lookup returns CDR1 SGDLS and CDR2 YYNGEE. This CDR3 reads CASSVGSGNEQYF. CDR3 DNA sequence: TGTGCCAGCAGCGTAGGTTCAGGAAACGAGCAGTACTTC.

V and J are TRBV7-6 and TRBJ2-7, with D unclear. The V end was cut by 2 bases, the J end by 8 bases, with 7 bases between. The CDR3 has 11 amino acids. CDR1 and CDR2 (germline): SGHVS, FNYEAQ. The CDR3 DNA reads TGTGCCAGCAGCTTATCCGAGAAGCAGTACTTC. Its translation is CASSLSEKQYF. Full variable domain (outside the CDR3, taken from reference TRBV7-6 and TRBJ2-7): GAGVSQSPRYKVTKRGQDVALRCDPISGHVSLYWYRQALGQGPEFLTYFNYEAQQDKSGLPNDRFSAERPEGSISTLTIQRTEQRDSAMYRCASSLSEKQYFGPGTRLTVT.

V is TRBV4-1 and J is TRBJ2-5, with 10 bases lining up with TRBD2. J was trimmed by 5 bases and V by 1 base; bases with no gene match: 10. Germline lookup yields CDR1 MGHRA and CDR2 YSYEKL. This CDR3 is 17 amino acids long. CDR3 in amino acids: CASSQVSGGAPQETQYF. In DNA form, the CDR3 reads TGCGCCAGCAGCCAAGTGAGCGGGGGGGCCCCCCAGGAGACCCAGTACTTC.

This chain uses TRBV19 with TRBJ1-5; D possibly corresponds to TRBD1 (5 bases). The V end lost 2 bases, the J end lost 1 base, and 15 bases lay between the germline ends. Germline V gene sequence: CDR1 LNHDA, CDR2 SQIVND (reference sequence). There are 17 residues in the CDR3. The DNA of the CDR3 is TGTGCCAGTAGTATAAGGCGGGGGTTAGGGAGCAATCAGCCCCAGCATTTT. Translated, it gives CASSIRRGLGSNQPQHF.

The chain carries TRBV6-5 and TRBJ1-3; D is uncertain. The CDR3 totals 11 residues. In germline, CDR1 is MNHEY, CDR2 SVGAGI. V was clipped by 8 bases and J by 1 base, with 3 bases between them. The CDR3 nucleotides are TGTGCCAGCTATTCTGGAAACACCATATATTTT. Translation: CASYSGNTIYF.

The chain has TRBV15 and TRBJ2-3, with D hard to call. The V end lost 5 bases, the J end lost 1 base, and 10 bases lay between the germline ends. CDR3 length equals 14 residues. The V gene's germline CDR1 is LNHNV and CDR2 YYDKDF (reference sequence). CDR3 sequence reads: CATSLRSGTDTQYF. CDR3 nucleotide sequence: TGTGCCACCAGCCTACGATCCGGCACAGATACGCAGTATTTT.

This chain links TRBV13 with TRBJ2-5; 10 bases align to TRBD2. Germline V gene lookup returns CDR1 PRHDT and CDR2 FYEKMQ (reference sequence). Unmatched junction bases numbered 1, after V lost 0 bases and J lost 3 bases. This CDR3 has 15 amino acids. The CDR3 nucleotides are TGTGCCAGCAGCTTAGGACTAGCGGGGAAAGAGACCCAGTACTTC. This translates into CASSLGLAGKETQYF. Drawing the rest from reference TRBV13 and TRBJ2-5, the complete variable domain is AAGVIQSPRHLIKEKRETATLKCYPIPRHDTVYWYQQGPGQDPQFLISFYEKMQSDKGSIPDRFSAQQFSDYHSELNMSSLELGDSALYFCASSLGLAGKETQYFGPGTRLLVL.

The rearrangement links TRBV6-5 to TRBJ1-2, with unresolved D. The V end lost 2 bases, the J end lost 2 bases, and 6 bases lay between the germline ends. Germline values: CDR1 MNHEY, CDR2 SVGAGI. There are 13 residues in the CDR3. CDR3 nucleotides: TGTGCCAGCAGTTACCCGGGGAACTATGGCTACACCTTC. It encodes CASSYPGNYGYTF.

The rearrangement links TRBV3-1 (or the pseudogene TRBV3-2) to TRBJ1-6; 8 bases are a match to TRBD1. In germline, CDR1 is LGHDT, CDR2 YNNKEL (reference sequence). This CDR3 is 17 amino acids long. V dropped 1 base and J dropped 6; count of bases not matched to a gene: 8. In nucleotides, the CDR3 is TGTGCCAGCAGCCAAGTCCATCGACAGGGGCCTAATTCACCCCTCCACTTT. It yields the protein CASSQVHRQGPNSPLHF.

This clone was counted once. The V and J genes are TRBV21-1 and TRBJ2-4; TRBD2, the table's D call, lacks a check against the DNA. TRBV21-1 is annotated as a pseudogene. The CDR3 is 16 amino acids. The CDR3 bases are TGTGCCAGCAGCAACGAAGGCGGAGAGGGCAAAAACATTCAGTACTTC. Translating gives CASSNEGGEGKNIQYF.

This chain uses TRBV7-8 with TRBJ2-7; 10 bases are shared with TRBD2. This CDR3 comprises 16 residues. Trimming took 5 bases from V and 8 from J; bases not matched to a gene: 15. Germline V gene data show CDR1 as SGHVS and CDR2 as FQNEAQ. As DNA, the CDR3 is TGTGCCAGCAGCCCAAGTACCAGCGGGGGGGCAGGGCAGCAGTACTTC. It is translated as CASSPSTSGGAGQQYF.

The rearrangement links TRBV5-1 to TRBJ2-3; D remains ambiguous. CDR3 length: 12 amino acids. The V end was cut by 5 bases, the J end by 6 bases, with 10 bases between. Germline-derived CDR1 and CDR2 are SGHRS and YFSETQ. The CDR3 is CASRSHRDTQYF. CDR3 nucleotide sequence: TGCGCCAGCAGGTCCCACCGGGATACGCAGTATTTT.

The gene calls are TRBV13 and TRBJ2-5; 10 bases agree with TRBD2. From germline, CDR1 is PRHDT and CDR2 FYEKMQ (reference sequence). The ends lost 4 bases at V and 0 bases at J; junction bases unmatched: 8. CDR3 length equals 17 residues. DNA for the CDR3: TGTGCCAGCAGCTCATCTCCTACTAGCGGGAACCAAGAGACCCAGTACTTC. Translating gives CASSSSPTSGNQETQYF.

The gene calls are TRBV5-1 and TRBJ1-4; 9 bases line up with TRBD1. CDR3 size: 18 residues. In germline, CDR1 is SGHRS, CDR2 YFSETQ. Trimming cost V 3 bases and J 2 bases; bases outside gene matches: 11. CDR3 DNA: TGCGCCAGCAGCTCCGGACAGGGGTTAATGGGTACTAATGAAAAACTGTTTTTT. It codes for CASSSGQGLMGTNEKLFF.

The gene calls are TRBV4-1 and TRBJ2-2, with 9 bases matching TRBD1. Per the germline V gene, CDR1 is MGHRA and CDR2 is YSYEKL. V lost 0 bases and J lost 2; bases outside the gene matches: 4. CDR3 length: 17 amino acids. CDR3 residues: CASSQENRGRNTGELFF. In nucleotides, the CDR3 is TGCGCCAGCAGCCAAGAAAACAGGGGGCGAAACACCGGGGAGCTGTTTTTT.

The CDR3 reads CASSIDLGQGYGYTF. CDR3 bases: TGTGCCAGTAGTATCGACCTCGGACAGGGGTATGGCTACACCTTC. The genes are TRBV19 and TRBJ1-2, with 9 positions matching TRBD1. Germline V gene sequence: CDR1 LNHDA, CDR2 SQIVND (reference sequence). Trimming took 3 bases from V and 5 from J; bases not matched to a gene: 7. This CDR3 is 15 amino acids long.

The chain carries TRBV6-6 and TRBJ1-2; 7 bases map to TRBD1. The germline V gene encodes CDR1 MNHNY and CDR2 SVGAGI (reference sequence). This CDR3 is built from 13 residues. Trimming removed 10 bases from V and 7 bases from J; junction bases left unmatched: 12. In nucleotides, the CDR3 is TGTGCCACCCTGACAGGGAATGTCGGTGGCTACACCTTC. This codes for CATLTGNVGGYTF.

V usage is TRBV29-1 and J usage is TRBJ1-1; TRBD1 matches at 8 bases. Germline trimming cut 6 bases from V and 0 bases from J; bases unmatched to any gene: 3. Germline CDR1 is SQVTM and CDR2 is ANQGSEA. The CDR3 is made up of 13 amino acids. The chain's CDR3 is CSVDRALNTEAFF. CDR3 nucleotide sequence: TGCAGCGTGGACAGGGCACTGAACACTGAAGCTTTCTTT.